The clone carrying this T cell receptor (beta chain) was recorded only once. The data stem from a study of PD-1 blockade in classical Hodgkin lymphoma. Time point defined: cycle 4 day 1 (C4D1), after more than five weeks of nivolumab. Relapses following autologous stem cell transplantation were seen in all patients, with brentuximab vedotin exposure varying. The protocol was immunoSEQ multiplex PCR, while the TCRdb copy is restricted to in-frame clones and leaves out a portion. The sample contains under 80,000 clones, roughly 85% of which appear only once. The CDR3 loop spans 14 amino acids. Trimming removed 5 bases at V and 7 bases at J, with 15 bases between. In germline, CDR1 is MDHEN, CDR2 SYDVKM.

The sequencing used peripheral blood mononuclear cells (PBMCs), collected before the fourth cycle of nivolumab. This TCR was sampled from a human donor with classical Hodgkin lymphoma. The chain links TRBV28 to TRBJ2-4; D remains unclear. This chain's CDR3 is CASSRPIGLNIQYF. CDR3 coding DNA: TGTGCCAGCAGTCGTCCGATAGGATTGAACATTCAGTACTTC.